A selection of T cell receptor beta chains follows, all from one sample in a study of control samples from healthy donors and cancer patients. Using immunoSEQ multiplex PCR, the repertoire was profiled, and TCRdb retains in-frame clones only, with some absent. The sample carries 95,000 to 130,000 clones, roughly nine tenths recorded once. Sequencing used PBMCs. Receptor source: a woman between 45 and 60 years old with colorectal cancer. CDR3s leave out the opening cysteine and the closing phenylalanine or tryptophan. D genes are given only for firm matches.

. TRBV2 ASSDRGHRVNEQF
TRBD1 TRBV7-8 ASSGRQGRGNTIY
. TRBV27 ASSSGTPPNTIY
. TRBV30 AWSWTRRLGASPLH
. TRBV5-6 ASSPDGEGTEAF
. TRBV19 ASSTEPGHSRGTEAF
. TRBV14 ASSPRGYLKETQY
. TRBV9 ASSEGRDGAEAF
. TRBV28 ASSWGRTMGYT
. TRBV7-9 ASSLFTRDNEQF
. TRBV6-5 ASSRPFRELF
. TRBV6-5 ASSPDSPSGNTIY
TRBD1 TRBV5-1 ASSRLTGDESEAF
. TRBV11-2 ASSLVRQGGTQY
. TRBV6-5 ASTALGDGNTIY
TRBD1 TRBV18 ASSPETGGSGNTIY
. TRBV19 ASSKDSNNQPQH
TRBD1 TRBV18 ASSPDGANRGLNEQY
TRBD2 TRBV20-1 SASPAGNYEQY
. TRBV3-1/TRBV3-2 ASSPEWGGGYT
. TRBV18 ASSPDGLPPYEQY
. TRBV2 ASSEEGVEY
. TRBV6-6 ASTYSSSYEQY
TRBD2 TRBV20-1 SASRPSGTYEQY
. TRBV2 ASSVRRGLGEQY
. TRBV5-1 ASSPRTDTNTEAF
. TRBV21-1 ASIMGPIRTDTQY
TRBD1 TRBV7-8 ASSPRDRGGTDTQY
TRBD1 TRBV5-8 ASSIGTGYDEQY
. TRBV12-5 ASGLVMTGGPLRPGELF
. TRBV12-3/TRBV12-4 ASSLSLRGVL
TRBD2 TRBV27 ATTIAGGTYNEQF
TRBD2 TRBV3-1/TRBV3-2 ASSLGLAGYNEQF
. TRBV2 ASKTEPSEGGANVLT
. TRBV27 ASRGSGDPYGYT
TRBD1 TRBV7-8 ASSSRTGPIYGYT
TRBD2 TRBV3-1/TRBV3-2 ASSQEVPLAGADEQF
. TRBV3-1/TRBV3-2 ASSRPPGVPSNPYEQY
TRBD1 TRBV19 ASSVTGARETQY
TRBD1 TRBV11-2 ASSLPGTGEGEQY
. TRBV6-5 ASRKTDTQY
TRBD1 TRBV2 ASSRTGGVNTEAF
. TRBV18 ASSPQRNTEAF
. TRBV6-1 ASSEEVKGWSSGANVLT
TRBD2 TRBV4-2 ASSQLAGSSNEQF
. TRBV10-3 AISESGSTDTQY
. TRBV29-1 SVEDYYEQY
. TRBV6-1 ASSESGTDTQY
. TRBV7-9 ASSLSTGPPYNEQF
TRBD1 TRBV3-1/TRBV3-2 ASSQQTQGAWTEAF
. TRBV6-5 ASSYGGYGYT
TRBD1 TRBV6-5 ASRLDRDQPQH
. TRBV30 AWSVAQDSPLH
. TRBV19 ASRATLSSYNEQF